A single TCR beta chain is shown here with its context. Its antigen is as yet unknown. Profiling relied on immunoSEQ multiplex PCR, and the TCRdb table lists in-frame clones only, not all of them. Among some 100,000 clones listed, about 90% were seen once. With 9 bases removed from V and 7 bases from J, the gap between germline ends came to 18 bases. Germline values: CDR1 MNHEY, CDR2 SVGAGI. CDR3 length equals 13 residues. The sample belongs to a study of T cell responses to AZD1222 COVID-19 vaccine. Regarding the study as a whole: Females outnumbered males among donors, who were mostly white British; clonal diversity was possibly underestimated.

This specimen was peripheral blood, taken on day 0 of AZD1222 vaccination. The gene calls are TRBV6-5 and TRBJ1-2; D may be TRBD1 (6 bases). The source of this sequence is an adult in good health. CDR3 in DNA: TGTGCCAGTTCCTTCAACAGGGATACTGGCTACACCTTC. It specifies CASSFNRDTGYTF.